This paragraph reports one T cell receptor (beta chain). Its antigen is as yet unknown. The table came from immunoSEQ multiplex PCR; TCRdb's copy has only in-frame clones and leaves some out. The sample records over 150,000 clones, around 90% being singletons. These data are taken from a study of T cell responses to AZD1222 COVID-19 vaccine. Study at large: Pooled samples include second doses given at about 4 or 12 weeks.

Germline V CDR1 and CDR2: SEHNR, FQNEAQ (reference sequence). Unmatched junction bases numbered 7, after V lost 5 bases and J lost 3 bases. This CDR3 is 15 amino acids long. Study observations and caveats: White British people made up most donors, females outnumbered males, and clonal diversity was possibly underestimated. Repertoires were sampled only after the peak T cell response.

This sequence was found in an adult in good health. The chain links TRBV7-9 to TRBJ1-1; 9 bases are shared with TRBD1. The sample consisted of peripheral blood, taken on day 0 of AZD1222 vaccination. CDR3 nucleotide sequence: TGTGCCAGCAGCCCGGGACAGGGAAGGTACACTGAAGCTTTCTTT. It translates to CASSPGQGRYTEAFF.